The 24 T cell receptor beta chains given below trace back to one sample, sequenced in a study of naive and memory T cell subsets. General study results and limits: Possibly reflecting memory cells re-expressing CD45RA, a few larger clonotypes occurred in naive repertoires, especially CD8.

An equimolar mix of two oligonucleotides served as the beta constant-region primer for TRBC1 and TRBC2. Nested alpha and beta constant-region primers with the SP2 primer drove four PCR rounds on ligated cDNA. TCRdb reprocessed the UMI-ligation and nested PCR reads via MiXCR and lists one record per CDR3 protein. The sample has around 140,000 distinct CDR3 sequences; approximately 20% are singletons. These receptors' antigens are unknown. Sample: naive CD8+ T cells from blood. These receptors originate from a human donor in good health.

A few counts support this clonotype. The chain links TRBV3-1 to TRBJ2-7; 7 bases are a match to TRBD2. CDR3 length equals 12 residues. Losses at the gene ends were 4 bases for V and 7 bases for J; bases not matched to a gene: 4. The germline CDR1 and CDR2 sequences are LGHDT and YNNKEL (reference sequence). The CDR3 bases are TGTGCCAGCAGCCCCATTAGCGGGGAGCAGTACTTC. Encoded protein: CASSPISGEQYF.

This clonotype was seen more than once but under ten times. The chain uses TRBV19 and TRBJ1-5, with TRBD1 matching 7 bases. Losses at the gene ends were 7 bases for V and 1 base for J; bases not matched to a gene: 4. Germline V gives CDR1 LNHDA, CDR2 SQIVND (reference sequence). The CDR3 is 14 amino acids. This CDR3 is CASTDRASNQPQHF. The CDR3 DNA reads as TGTGCCAGTACCGACAGGGCGAGCAATCAGCCCCAGCATTTT.

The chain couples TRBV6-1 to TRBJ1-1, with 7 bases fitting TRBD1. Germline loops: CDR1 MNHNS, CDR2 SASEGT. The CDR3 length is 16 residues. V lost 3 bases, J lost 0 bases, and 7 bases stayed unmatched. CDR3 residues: CASSEVNRGLNTEAFF. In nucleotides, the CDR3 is TGTGCCAGCAGTGAGGTGAACAGGGGCTTGAACACTGAAGCTTTCTTT.

The CDR3 DNA is TGTGCCAGCTCACCAAGCAGCGGGGAGGGAAGCTCCTACGAGCAGTACTTC. It translates to CASSPSSGEGSSYEQYF. This chain joins TRBV18 and TRBJ2-7; TRBD2 matches 7 bases. The CDR3 is 17 residues long. Trimming at V came to 2 bases and at J to 0 bases, leaving 10 bases not matched to a gene. The germline V gene has CDR1 KGHSH and CDR2 LQKENI.

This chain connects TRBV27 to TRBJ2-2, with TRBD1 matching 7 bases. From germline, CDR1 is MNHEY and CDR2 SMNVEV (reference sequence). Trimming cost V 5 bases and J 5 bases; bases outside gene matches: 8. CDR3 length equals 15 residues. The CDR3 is CASSNPRQGTGELFF. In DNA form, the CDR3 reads TGTGCCAGCAGTAACCCACGACAGGGAACCGGGGAGCTGTTTTTT.

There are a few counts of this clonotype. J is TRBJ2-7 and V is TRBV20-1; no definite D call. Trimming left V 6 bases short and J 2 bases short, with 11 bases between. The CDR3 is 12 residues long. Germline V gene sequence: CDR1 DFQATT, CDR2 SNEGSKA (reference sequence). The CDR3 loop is CSARWFPYEQYF. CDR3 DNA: TGCAGTGCGAGGTGGTTCCCCTACGAGCAGTACTTC.

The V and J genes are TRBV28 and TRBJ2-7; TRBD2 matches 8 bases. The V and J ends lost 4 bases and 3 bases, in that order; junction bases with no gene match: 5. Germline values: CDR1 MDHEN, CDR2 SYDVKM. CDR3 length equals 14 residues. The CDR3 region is CASSSFGTSYEQYF. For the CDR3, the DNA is TGTGCCAGCAGTTCGTTCGGGACTAGCTACGAGCAGTACTTC.

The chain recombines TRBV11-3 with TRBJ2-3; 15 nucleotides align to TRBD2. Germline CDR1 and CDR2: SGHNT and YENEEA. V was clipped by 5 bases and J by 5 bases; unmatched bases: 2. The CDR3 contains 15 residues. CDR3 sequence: CASSPGLAGGDTQYF. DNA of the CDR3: TGTGCCAGCAGCCCGGGACTAGCGGGAGGAGATACGCAGTATTTT.

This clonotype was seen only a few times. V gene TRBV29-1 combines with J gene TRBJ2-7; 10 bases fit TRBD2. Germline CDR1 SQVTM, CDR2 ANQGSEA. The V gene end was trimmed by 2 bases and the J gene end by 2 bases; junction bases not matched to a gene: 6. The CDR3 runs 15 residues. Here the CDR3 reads CSVESGTSETYEQYF. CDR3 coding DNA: TGCAGCGTTGAATCGGGGACTAGCGAGACCTACGAGCAGTACTTC.

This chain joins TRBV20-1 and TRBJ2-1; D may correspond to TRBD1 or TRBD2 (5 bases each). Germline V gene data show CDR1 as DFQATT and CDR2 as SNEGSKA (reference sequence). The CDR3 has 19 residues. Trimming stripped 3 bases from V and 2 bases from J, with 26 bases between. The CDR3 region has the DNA TGCAGTGCTAGGGGGCTACTATTTGTGGGAGCGGCCGCCTACAATGAGCAGTTCTTC. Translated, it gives CSARGLLFVGAAAYNEQFF.

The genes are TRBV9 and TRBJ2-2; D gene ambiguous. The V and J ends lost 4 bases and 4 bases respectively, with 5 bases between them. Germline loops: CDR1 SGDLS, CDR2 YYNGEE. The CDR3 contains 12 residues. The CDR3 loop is CASSITTGELFF. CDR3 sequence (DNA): TGTGCCAGCAGCATTACCACCGGGGAGCTGTTTTTT.

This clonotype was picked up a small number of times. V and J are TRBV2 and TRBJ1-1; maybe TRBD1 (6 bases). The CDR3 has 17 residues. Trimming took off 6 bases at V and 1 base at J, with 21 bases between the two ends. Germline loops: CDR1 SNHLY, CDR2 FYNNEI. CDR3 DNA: TGTGCCAGCAGGGAGCCTAGGGGGGGACATGAGAACACTGAAGCTTTCTTT. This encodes CASREPRGGHENTEAFF.

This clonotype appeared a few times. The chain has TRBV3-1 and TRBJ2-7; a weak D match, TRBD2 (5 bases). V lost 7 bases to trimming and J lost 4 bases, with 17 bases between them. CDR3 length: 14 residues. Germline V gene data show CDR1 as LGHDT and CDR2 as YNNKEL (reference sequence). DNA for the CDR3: TGTGCCAGCACTCCCAGAGGAGGAATATACGAGCAGTACTTC. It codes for CASTPRGGIYEQYF.

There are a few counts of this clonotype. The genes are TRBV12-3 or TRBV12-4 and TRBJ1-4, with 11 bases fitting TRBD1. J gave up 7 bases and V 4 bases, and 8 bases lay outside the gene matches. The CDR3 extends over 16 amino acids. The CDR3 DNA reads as TGTGCCAGCAGTTCCCTGCCGGGACAGGGGGGTGAAAAACTGTTTTTT. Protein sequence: CASSSLPGQGGEKLFF.

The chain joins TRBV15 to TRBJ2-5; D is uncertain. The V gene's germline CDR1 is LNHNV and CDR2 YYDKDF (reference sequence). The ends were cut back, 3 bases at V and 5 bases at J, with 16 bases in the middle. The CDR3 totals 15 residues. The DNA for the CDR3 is TGTGCCACCAGCAGGATGGCTCTTGTTGAGGAGACCCAGTACTTC. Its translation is CATSRMALVEETQYF.

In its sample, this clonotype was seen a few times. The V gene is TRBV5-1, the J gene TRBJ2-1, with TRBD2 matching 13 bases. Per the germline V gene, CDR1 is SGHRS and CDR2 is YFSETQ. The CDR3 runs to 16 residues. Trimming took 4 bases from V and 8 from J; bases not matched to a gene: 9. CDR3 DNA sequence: TGCGCCAGCAGCCCCCGGACTAGCGGGAGTATCTATGAGCAGTTCTTC. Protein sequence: CASSPRTSGSIYEQFF.

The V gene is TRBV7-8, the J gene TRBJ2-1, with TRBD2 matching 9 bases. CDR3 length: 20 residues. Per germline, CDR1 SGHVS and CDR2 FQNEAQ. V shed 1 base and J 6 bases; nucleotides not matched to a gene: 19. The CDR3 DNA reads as TGTGCCAGCAGCTTAGGGGGTTTCGGTAGGCAGCGGGAGGTTCTCAATGAGCAGTTCTTC. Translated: CASSLGGFGRQREVLNEQFF.

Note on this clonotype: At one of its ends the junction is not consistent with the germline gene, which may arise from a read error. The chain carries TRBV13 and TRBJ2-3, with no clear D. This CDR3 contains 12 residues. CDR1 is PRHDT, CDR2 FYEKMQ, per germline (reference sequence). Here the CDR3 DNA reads TGTGCCAGCGGCTTGTTAGGTGATACGCAGTATTTT. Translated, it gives CASGLLGDTQYF.

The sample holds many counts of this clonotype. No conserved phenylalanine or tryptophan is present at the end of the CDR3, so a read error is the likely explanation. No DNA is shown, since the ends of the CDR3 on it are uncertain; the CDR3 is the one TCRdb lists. CDR3 region: CASTHGVRPRV. This chain links TRBV6-1 with TRBJ2-4. The CDR3 is 11 residues long, ends included. CDR1 is MNHNS, CDR2 SASEGT, per germline.

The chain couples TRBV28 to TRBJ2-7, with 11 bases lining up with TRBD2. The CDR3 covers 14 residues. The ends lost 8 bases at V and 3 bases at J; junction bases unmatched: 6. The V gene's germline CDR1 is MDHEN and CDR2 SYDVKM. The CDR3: CASGGTSGYYEQYF. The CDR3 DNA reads TGTGCCAGCGGGGGGACTAGCGGATACTACGAGCAGTACTTC.

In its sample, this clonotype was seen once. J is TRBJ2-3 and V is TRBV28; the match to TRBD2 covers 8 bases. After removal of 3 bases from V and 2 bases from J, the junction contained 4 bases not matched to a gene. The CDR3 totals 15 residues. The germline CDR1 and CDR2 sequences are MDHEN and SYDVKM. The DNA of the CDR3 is TGTGCCAGCAGTTTCCAGCGGGAGTACACAGATACGCAGTATTTT. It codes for CASSFQREYTDTQYF.

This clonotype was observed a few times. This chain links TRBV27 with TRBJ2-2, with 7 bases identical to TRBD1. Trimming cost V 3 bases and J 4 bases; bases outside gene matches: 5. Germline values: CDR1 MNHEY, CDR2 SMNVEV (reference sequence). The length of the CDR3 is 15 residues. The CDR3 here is CASSLWTGITGELFF. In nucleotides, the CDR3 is TGTGCCAGCAGTTTGTGGACAGGCATCACCGGGGAGCTGTTTTTT.

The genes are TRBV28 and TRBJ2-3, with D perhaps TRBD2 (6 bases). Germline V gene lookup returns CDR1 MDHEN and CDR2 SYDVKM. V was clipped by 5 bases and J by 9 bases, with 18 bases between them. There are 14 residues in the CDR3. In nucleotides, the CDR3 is TGTGCCAGCAGTGGGGAGGCCCGGATGAGAACGCAGTATTTT. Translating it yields CASSGEARMRTQYF. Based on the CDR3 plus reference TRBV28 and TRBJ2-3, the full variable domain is DVKVTQSSRYLVKRTGEKVFLECVQDMDHENMFWYRQDPGLGLRLIYFSYDVKMKEKGDIPEGYSVSREKKERFSLILESASTNQTSMYLCASSGEARMRTQYFGPGTRLTVL.

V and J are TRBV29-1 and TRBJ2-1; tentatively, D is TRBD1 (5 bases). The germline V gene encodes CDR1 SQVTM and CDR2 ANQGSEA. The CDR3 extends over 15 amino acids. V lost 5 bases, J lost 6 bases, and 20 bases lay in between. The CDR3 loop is CSVSPQGYLGNEQFF. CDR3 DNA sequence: TGCAGCGTTTCTCCCCAGGGTTATTTGGGCAATGAGCAGTTCTTC.